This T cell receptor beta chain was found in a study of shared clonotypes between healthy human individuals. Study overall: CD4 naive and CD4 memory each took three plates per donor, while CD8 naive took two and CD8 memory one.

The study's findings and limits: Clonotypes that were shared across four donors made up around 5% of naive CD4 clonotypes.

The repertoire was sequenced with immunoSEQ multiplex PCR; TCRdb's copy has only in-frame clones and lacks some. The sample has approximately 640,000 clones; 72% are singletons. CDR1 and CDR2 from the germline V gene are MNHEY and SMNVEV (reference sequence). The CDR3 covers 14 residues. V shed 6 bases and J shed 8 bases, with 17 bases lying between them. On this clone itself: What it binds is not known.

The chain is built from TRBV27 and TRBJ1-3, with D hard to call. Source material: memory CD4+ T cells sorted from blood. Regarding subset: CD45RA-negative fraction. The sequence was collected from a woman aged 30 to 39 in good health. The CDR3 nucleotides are TGTGCCAGCAGGGACCTTGGACTCCCCGACACCATATATTTT. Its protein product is CASRDLGLPDTIYF.